The 8 T cell receptor beta chains reported below all come from one sample, sequenced in a study of cytomegalovirus exposure and HLA in healthy donors. The PCR used 60 Vbeta and 13 Jbeta primers. TCRdb's copy holds only in-frame clones and misses some; the assay was immunoSEQ multiplex PCR. This table holds some 100,000 clones, 75% to 85% found once. Sequencing was performed on PBMCs. These receptors came from a female donor in good health and CMV-seropositive.

This clone was found a few times. The rearrangement uses TRBV7-8 and TRBJ2-2; 13 nucleotides match TRBD2. The CDR3 spans 19 residues. Trimming at V came to 2 bases and at J to 6 bases, leaving 12 bases not matched to a gene. Germline CDR1 is SGHVS and CDR2 is FQNEAQ. This CDR3 reads CASSLRSSTSGRAAGELFF. Written as DNA, the CDR3 is TGTGCCAGCAGCTTAAGGTCCTCTACTAGCGGGAGGGCCGCCGGGGAGCTGTTTTTT. Full variable domain (missing parts from reference TRBV7-8 and TRBJ2-2): GAGVSQSPRYKVAKRGQDVALRCDPISGHVSLFWYQQALGQGPEFLTYFQNEAQLDKSGLPSDRFFAERPEGSVSTLKIQRTQQEDSAVYLCASSLRSSTSGRAAGELFFGEGSRLTVL.

The chain uses TRBV29-1 and TRBJ1-1; D is possibly TRBD1 (5 bases). V was cut by 1 base and J by 0 bases, with 12 bases left in between. Germline CDR1 and CDR2: SQVTM and ANQGSEA. The CDR3 is made up of 15 amino acids. The CDR3, as DNA: TGCAGCGTTGAAGGGAGGGAGGGGCTGAACACTGAAGCTTTCTTT. Its protein is CSVEGREGLNTEAFF.

The rearrangement uses TRBV18 and TRBJ2-5; perhaps TRBD2 as D (5 bases). V lost 0 bases and J lost 5, with 10 bases in between. The germline V gene encodes CDR1 KGHSH and CDR2 LQKENI. There are 14 residues in the CDR3. CDR3 DNA: TGTGCCAGCTCACCACCGCGGGCCGGGGAGACCCAGTACTTC. It translates to CASSPPRAGETQYF.

The sample holds one count of this clone. The genes are TRBV9 and TRBJ1-3; 10 bases line up with TRBD1. V was pared by 4 bases and J by 0 bases, with 4 bases of the junction left unmatched. Germline CDR1 SGDLS, CDR2 YYNGEE. The CDR3 spans 16 residues. The CDR3 DNA follows: TGTGCCAGCAGCCGGGACAGGGGCTCCTCTGGAAACACCATATATTTT. Protein product: CASSRDRGSSGNTIYF.

The chain employs TRBV5-8 and TRBJ2-5; D remains ambiguous. The last part of the DNA fits TRBJ2-7 better; the J call may be wrong. The CDR3 length is 14 residues. From germline, CDR1 is SGHTS and CDR2 YDEGEE. CDR3 loop: CASSLGLHSYEQYF. DNA for the CDR3: TGTGCCAGCAGCTTGGGCCTCCACTCCTACGAGCAGTACTTC.

The chain is built from TRBV7-9 and TRBJ2-5; D possibly corresponds to TRBD1 (5 bases). This CDR3 has 13 amino acids. The ends were cut back, 5 bases at V and 5 bases at J, with 12 bases in the middle. Germline CDR1 SEHNR, CDR2 FQNEAQ (reference sequence). The DNA of the CDR3 is TGTGCCAGCAGCCTACAGGCCTTGGAGACCCAGTACTTC. Protein product: CASSLQALETQYF.

The chain carries TRBV10-2 and TRBJ2-5, with 8 bases identical to TRBD1. The CDR3 loop spans 13 amino acids. The J segment lost 3 bases and the V segment lost 6 bases, leaving 3 bases of the junction unmatched. In germline, CDR1 is WSHSY, CDR2 SAAADI. The CDR3 reads CASRETGEETQYF. The CDR3 bases are TGCGCCAGCAGGGAGACAGGGGAAGAGACCCAGTACTTC.

This clone was picked up a small number of times. This CDR3 reads CASSQEVWASGRIGGGELFF. In DNA, the CDR3 is TGTGCCAGCAGCCAAGAAGTCTGGGCTAGCGGGAGGATCGGGGGCGGGGAGCTGTTTTTT. The V gene is TRBV4-2, the J gene TRBJ2-2; TRBD2 aligns across 11 bases. CDR3 length: 20 amino acids. Germline-derived CDR1 and CDR2 are LGHNA and YNFKEQ. J lost 7 bases, V lost 0 bases, and 16 bases had no gene match.